A selection of T cell receptor beta chains follows, all from one sample in a study of OX40 agonist ivuxolimab in advanced cancers. Assay used: immunoSEQ multiplex PCR; TCRdb lists only in-frame clones, some missing. The sample contains about 69,000 clones, roughly 90% of which appear only once. Specimen: CD4+ or CD8+ T cells sorted from blood, collected in a trial of the OX40 agonist ivuxolimab. The receptors here all came from an adult with an advanced solid tumor such as melanoma, head and neck, liver or kidney cancer. Each CDR3 is given with its conserved first and last residue. The D gene is left open where the match is weak. Part of the rows lack a size; the others show once, few, many or a class for expanded clones.

CASSVAGRFTDTQYF,TGTGCCAGCAGCGTCGCTGGACGGTTCACAGATACGCAGTATTTT,TRBV5-6,-,-,TRBJ2-3,15
CASSRTGGDSNQPQHF,TGTGCCAGCTCACGGACAGGGGGCGATAGCAATCAGCCCCAGCATTTT,TRBV18,-,TRBD1,TRBJ1-5,16
CASSLFSSADGELFF,TGTGCCAGCAGCCTTTTCTCTAGCGCCGACGGGGAGCTGTTTTTT,TRBV9,-,-,TRBJ2-2,15
CASSSGGAGTDTQYF,TGTGCCAGCAGTTCCGGGGGGGCCGGCACAGATACGCAGTATTTT,TRBV28,-,TRBD2,TRBJ2-3,15
CASFPGQGFMNTEAFF,TGTGCCAGTTTTCCGGGACAGGGGTTCATGAACACTGAAGCTTTCTTT,TRBV19,few,TRBD1,TRBJ1-1,16
CASSFAGGTYEQYF,TGCGCCAGCAGCTTTGCGGGGGGCACTTACGAGCAGTACTTC,TRBV5-1,-,TRBD2,TRBJ2-7,14
CASSGRDDTGELFF,TGTGCCAGCAGTGGCCGGGACGATACCGGGGAGCTGTTTTTT,TRBV6-6,-,-,TRBJ2-2,14
CASSLDGGGFFGYTF,TGTGCCAGCAGCTTAGATGGAGGGGGCTTCTTCGGCTACACCTTC,TRBV7-9,-,TRBD1,TRBJ1-2,15
CASSLSVPGADTQYF,TGTGCCAGCAGTTTATCGGTCCCGGGAGCAGATACGCAGTATTTT,TRBV28,-,-,TRBJ2-3,15
CASSRDVGSPYEQYF,TGTGCCAGCAGCCGGGATGTGGGGTCCCCCTACGAGCAGTACTTC,TRBV5-4,-,-,TRBJ2-7,15
CAWSPTGLAGYGYTF,TGTGCCTGGAGTCCGACAGGGCTGGCGGGCTATGGCTACACCTTC,TRBV30,-,TRBD1,TRBJ1-2,15
CASSVGVGTSTDTQYF,TGTGCCAGCAGCGTAGGAGTGGGGACTAGCACAGATACGCAGTATTTT,TRBV9,-,-,TRBJ2-3,16
CAWTTGGNSPLHF,TGTGCCTGGACGACAGGAGGGAATTCACCCCTCCACTTT,TRBV30,-,-,TRBJ1-6,13
CASSPRQGLYEQYF,TGTGCCAGCAGCCCACGACAGGGACTGTACGAGCAGTACTTC,TRBV7-2,-,-,TRBJ2-7,14
CASSGLAGGNKETQYF,TGTGCCAGCAGCGGACTAGCGGGAGGAAATAAGGAGACCCAGTACTTC,TRBV5-4,few,TRBD2,TRBJ2-5,16
CASSLTGELFF,TGTGCCAGCAGCTTAACCGGGGAGCTGTTTTTT,TRBV7-9,-,-,TRBJ2-2,11
CASSTHYSQMLGDEQYF,TGTGCCAGTAGTACACATTACTCCCAGATGCTCGGGGACGAGCAGTACTTC,TRBV19,-,-,TRBJ2-7,17
CASSQDQQGASGELFF,TGTGCCAGCAGCCAAGATCAACAGGGGGCGTCCGGGGAGCTGTTTTTT,TRBV4-2,many,TRBD1,TRBJ2-2,16
CASSLGTRRVLETQYF,TGTGCCAGCAGCCTGGGGACTCGGAGGGTCTTGGAGACCCAGTACTTC,TRBV14,few,-,TRBJ2-5,16
CASSRSGANVLTF,TGTGCCAGCAGTCGTTCTGGGGCCAACGTCCTGACTTTC,TRBV6-5,-,-,TRBJ2-6,13
CASSGGLGSLEAFF,TGTGCCAGCAGCGGGGGCCTGGGCAGCCTTGAAGCTTTCTTT,TRBV7-8,-,-,TRBJ1-1,14